What follows describes a single TCR beta chain. What it binds is not known. The data stem from a study of cytomegalovirus exposure and HLA in healthy donors. Study conclusions and caveats: From TCR beta sequences, most subjects' HLA-A and HLA-B alleles were reportedly predicted accurately.

The CDR3 spans 12 residues. In germline, CDR1 is SGDLS, CDR2 YYNGEE. The junction had 4 bases not matched to a gene; V was cut back by 4 bases and J by 9 bases. Primers included in the PCR were 60 Vbeta and 13 Jbeta primers. This table comes from immunoSEQ multiplex PCR, and its TCRdb copy is limited to in-frame clones, with some not included. The sample consists of approximately 160,000 clones, 82% of them appearing once. Sample: PBMCs. The rearrangement uses TRBV9 and TRBJ1-3; 7 bases agree with TRBD1. The sequence came from a male donor in good health and CMV-seronegative. The CDR3 sequence: CASSPGGSTIYF. CDR3 sequence (DNA): TGTGCCAGCAGCCCAGGGGGGAGCACCATATATTTT.